The sample holds a few counts of the clone carrying this T cell receptor beta chain. Its cognate antigen is unknown. These data are taken from a study of T cell repertoires in cytomegalovirus infection. Study-level points and caveats: HLA-C-restricted CMV-specific TCR beta clonotypes were dominant in the ex vivo response.

TCRdb re-analysed the reads in MiXCR, keeping a single row per CDR3 protein. This table has around 450,000 distinct CDR3 sequences, roughly 30% appearing once. V lost 3 bases to trimming and J lost 2 bases, with 11 bases between them. The CDR3 runs 14 residues. Germline V CDR1 and CDR2: SGHDN, FVKESK. The specimen was PBMCs. The chain couples TRBV14 to TRBJ2-7, with D possibly matching TRBD2 (6 bases). The sequence derives from a human donor in good health (CMV status not recorded). Some clones in this sample may be carry-over from other donors' samples. CDR3 bases: TGTGCCAGCAGCCAGATAGCGGCCACCTACGAGCAGTACTTC. Residues: CASSQIAATYEQYF. Full variable domain (remainder filled in from reference TRBV14 and TRBJ2-7): EAGVTQFPSHSVIEKGQTVTLRCDPISGHDNLYWYRRVMGKEIKFLLHFVKESKQDESGMPNNRFLAERTGGTYSTLKVQPAELEDSGVYFCASSQIAATYEQYFGPGTRLTVT.